A selection of T cell receptor beta chains follows, all from one sample in a study of a mutant IDH1 vaccine in newly diagnosed glioma. Their antigens remain unidentified. This table comes from immunoSEQ multiplex PCR, and its TCRdb copy is limited to in-frame clones, with some not included. The table lists around 34,000 clones, roughly 76% of them singletons, with 5% to 6% in the top ten. Specimen: PBMCs, collected from a glioma patient whose treatment included an IDH1 peptide vaccine. Receptor source: a middle-aged man with glioma. The CDR3 runs from the conserved cysteine through the conserved F or W. Fields, in order: V gene, J gene, D gene, clone size, CDR3 protein, CDR3 DNA. D genes are given only for firm matches. Only some rows state a clone size, as once, few, many or a class for expanded clones.

V: TRBV27
J: TRBJ2-1
D: TRBD2
size: few
CDR3: CASSRLAGTDNEQFF
DNA: TGTGCCAGCAGTCGACTAGCGGGAACGGACAATGAGCAGTTCTTC

V: TRBV5-1
J: TRBJ1-1
D: .
size: .
CDR3: CASSLEGGIMNTEAFF
DNA: TGCGCCAGCAGCTTGGAGGGGGGTATCATGAACACTGAAGCTTTCTTT

V: TRBV7-7
J: TRBJ2-5
D: TRBD2
size: .
CDR3: CASSLVSSGETQYF
DNA: TGTGCTAGCAGCTTAGTGTCTAGCGGGGAGACCCAGTACTTC

V: TRBV4-2
J: TRBJ2-1
D: .
size: once
CDR3: CASSLPGGGAIEQFF
DNA: TGTGCCAGCAGCCTCCCTGGAGGGGGGGCAATTGAGCAGTTCTTC

V: TRBV7-2
J: TRBJ1-1
D: TRBD1
size: once
CDR3: CASSVGGLNTEAFF
DNA: TGTGCCAGCAGCGTAGGGGGCTTGAACACTGAAGCTTTCTTT

V: TRBV4-3
J: TRBJ2-3
D: TRBD2
size: .
CDR3: CASSQDLTSGRDTQYF
DNA: TGCGCCAGCAGCCAAGATTTAACTAGCGGGAGGGATACGCAGTATTTT

V: TRBV4-2
J: TRBJ1-6
D: .
size: .
CDR3: CASSQDGQSSYNSPLHF
DNA: TGTGCCAGCAGCCAAGATGGGCAGAGCTCCTATAATTCACCCCTCCACTTT

V: TRBV15
J: TRBJ2-5
D: TRBD1
size: .
CDR3: CATSRTGRPQETQYF
DNA: TGTGCCACCAGCAGGACAGGGAGACCTCAAGAGACCCAGTACTTC

V: TRBV4-3
J: TRBJ1-1
D: TRBD1
size: few
CDR3: CASSQDRLVQGVSAFF
DNA: TGCGCCAGCAGCCAAGATCGTCTAGTACAGGGGGTATCAGCTTTCTTT

V: TRBV2
J: TRBJ1-4
D: .
size: .
CDR3: CASAKAGINEKLFF
DNA: TGTGCCAGCGCCAAGGCAGGGATAAATGAAAAACTGTTTTTT

V: TRBV28
J: TRBJ2-5
D: TRBD1
size: .
CDR3: CASYRDREGETQYF
DNA: TGTGCCAGCTATCGGGACAGGGAAGGAGAGACCCAGTACTTC

V: TRBV7-8
J: TRBJ2-3
D: .
size: .
CDR3: CASSSADTGDTQYF
DNA: TGTGCCAGCAGCTCCGCAGATACAGGAGATACGCAGTATTTT

V: TRBV7-2
J: TRBJ1-2
D: .
size: .
CDR3: CASSLSWGADYGYTF
DNA: TGTGCCAGCAGCTTAAGTTGGGGGGCCGACTATGGCTACACCTTC

V: TRBV19
J: TRBJ2-3
D: TRBD2
size: few
CDR3: CASTSWGRGGSGDTQYF
DNA: TGTGCCAGTACCTCGTGGGGGAGGGGCGGTTCGGGAGATACGCAGTATTTT

V: TRBV29-1
J: TRBJ2-1
D: TRBD2
size: .
CDR3: CSGHSGVDYNEQFF
DNA: TGCAGCGGTCATAGCGGGGTAGACTACAATGAGCAGTTCTTC

V: TRBV19
J: TRBJ1-5
D: .
size: .
CDR3: CASTWTEAPNQPQHF
DNA: TGTGCCAGTACATGGACCGAGGCCCCCAATCAGCCCCAGCATTTT

V: TRBV21-1
J: TRBJ1-2
D: .
size: .
CDR3: CASSPHRDCSNYGYTF
DNA: TGTGCCAGCAGCCCGCACCGGGACTGTAGTAACTATGGCTACACCTTC

V: TRBV28
J: TRBJ2-5
D: TRBD2
size: once
CDR3: CASAGTSGYQETQYF
DNA: TGTGCCAGCGCCGGGACTAGTGGTTACCAAGAGACCCAGTACTTC

V: TRBV18
J: TRBJ2-2
D: .
size: .
CDR3: CASSPSVLRAANTGELFF
DNA: TGTGCCAGCTCACCCTCAGTTTTGAGGGCAGCGAACACCGGGGAGCTGTTTTTT

V: TRBV7-2
J: TRBJ2-1
D: TRBD2
size: .
CDR3: CASSFLAGGPFF
DNA: TGTGCCAGCAGCTTTTTGGCGGGAGGTCCGTTCTTC

V: TRBV5-5
J: TRBJ2-7
D: TRBD2
size: .
CDR3: CASSSDPTSSHEQYF
DNA: TGTGCCAGCAGCTCCGATCCGACTAGCAGCCACGAGCAGTACTTC

V: TRBV10-3
J: TRBJ1-5
D: .
size: .
CDR3: CAISESGQVGNQPQHF
DNA: TGTGCCATCAGTGAGTCAGGGCAGGTTGGCAATCAGCCCCAGCATTTT

V: TRBV19
J: TRBJ1-5
D: .
size: few
CDR3: CATYGRRDQPQHF
DNA: TGTGCCACTTACGGCAGGCGGGATCAGCCCCAGCATTTT

V: TRBV19
J: TRBJ2-1
D: TRBD1
size: .
CDR3: CASSKTGALDNEQFF
DNA: TGTGCCAGTAGTAAGACAGGGGCCCTCGACAATGAGCAGTTCTTC

V: TRBV9
J: TRBJ1-6
D: .
size: .
CDR3: CASSVISGSNSPLHF
DNA: TGTGCCAGCAGCGTGATCTCAGGGTCTAATTCACCCCTCCACTTT

V: TRBV19
J: TRBJ1-6
D: TRBD1
size: .
CDR3: CASSVYPLPGQDNSPLHF
DNA: TGTGCCAGTAGTGTCTACCCGCTCCCGGGACAGGATAATTCACCCCTCCACTTT

V: TRBV7-2
J: TRBJ1-5
D: TRBD1
size: .
CDR3: CASSRTGRNQPQHF
DNA: TGTGCCAGCAGCCGGACAGGAAGAAATCAGCCCCAGCATTTT

V: TRBV27
J: TRBJ1-5
D: TRBD1
size: .
CDR3: CASSLAGGSNQPQHF
DNA: TGTGCCAGCAGTTTAGCAGGGGGTAGCAATCAGCCCCAGCATTTT

V: TRBV2
J: TRBJ2-6
D: .
size: .
CDR3: CASNDREQTWKTGANVLTF
DNA: TGTGCCAGCAATGATCGAGAACAAACCTGGAAGACTGGGGCCAACGTCCTGACTTTC

V: TRBV4-2
J: TRBJ1-4
D: TRBD1
size: once
CDR3: CASSPPRDRGVGILSTNEKLFF
DNA: TGTGCCAGCAGCCCCCCCCGGGACAGGGGAGTTGGGATACTATCGACTAATGAAAAACTGTTTTTT

V: TRBV13
J: TRBJ2-3
D: .
size: .
CDR3: CASSLESQGGTDTQYF
DNA: TGTGCCAGCAGCTTAGAGTCCCAGGGAGGCACAGATACGCAGTATTTT

V: TRBV5-1
J: TRBJ2-5
D: TRBD1
size: .
CDR3: CASSFPQGYQETQYF
DNA: TGCGCCAGCAGCTTCCCACAGGGGTACCAAGAGACCCAGTACTTC